The entry below gives a single TCR beta chain sequence along with its context. Germline values: CDR1 LNHNV, CDR2 YYDKDF (reference sequence). After removal of 4 bases from V and 5 bases from J, the junction contained 5 bases not matched to a gene. This CDR3 region has 14 residues. The data originate from a study of control samples from healthy donors and cancer patients. TCRdb keeps only in-frame clones here, not all; method: immunoSEQ multiplex PCR. The table includes approximately 160,000 clones, about 90% detected once. The sample consisted of blood. V gene TRBV15 combines with J gene TRBJ1-5; 7 bases align to TRBD1. The clonotype was recovered from a woman aged 40 to 55 in good health. The CDR3 DNA is TGTGCCACCAGCACCCGACAGGGAGATCAGCCCCAGCATTTT. It translates to CATSTRQGDQPQHF.